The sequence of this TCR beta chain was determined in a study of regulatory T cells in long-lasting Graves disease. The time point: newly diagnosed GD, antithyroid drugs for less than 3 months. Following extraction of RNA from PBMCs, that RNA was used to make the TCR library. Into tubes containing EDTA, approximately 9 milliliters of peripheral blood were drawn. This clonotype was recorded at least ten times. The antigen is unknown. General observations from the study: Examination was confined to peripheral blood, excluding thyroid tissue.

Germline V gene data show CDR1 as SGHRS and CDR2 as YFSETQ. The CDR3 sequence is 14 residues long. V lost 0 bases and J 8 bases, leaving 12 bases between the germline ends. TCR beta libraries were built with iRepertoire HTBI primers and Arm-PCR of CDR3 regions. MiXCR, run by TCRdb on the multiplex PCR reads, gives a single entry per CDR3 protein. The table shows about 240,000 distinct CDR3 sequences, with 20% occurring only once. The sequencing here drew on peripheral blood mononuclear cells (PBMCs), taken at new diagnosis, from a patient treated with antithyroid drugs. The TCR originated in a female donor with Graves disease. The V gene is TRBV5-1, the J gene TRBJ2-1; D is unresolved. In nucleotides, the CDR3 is TGCGCCAGCAGCTTGGCCACGCGTACGGATGAGCAGTTCTTC. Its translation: CASSLATRTDEQFF.